What follows are 17 T cell receptor beta chains derived from one specimen sequenced in a study of blood T cell repertoires in COVID-19. Sequencing was performed with immunoSEQ multiplex PCR; in TCRdb, only in-frame clones are kept and a portion is missing. The sample carries under 350,000 clones, about 88% recorded once. Sequencing was carried out using peripheral blood. The receptors here all came from a man younger than 35 with active or convalescent COVID-19.

This chain links TRBV10-2 with TRBJ2-1, with 9 bases fitting TRBD2. Trimming at V came to 0 bases and at J to 2 bases, leaving 11 bases not matched to a gene. The CDR3 consists of 19 residues. The V gene's germline CDR1 is WSHSY and CDR2 SAAADI. In DNA, the CDR3 is TGCGCCAGCAGTGAGTCGAAGGGCCTTTTAGCGGGGGCCTACAATGAGCAGTTCTTC. It is translated as CASSESKGLLAGAYNEQFF.

This chain links TRBV9 with TRBJ2-5; 9 positions match TRBD2. Germline loops: CDR1 SGDLS, CDR2 YYNGEE. The junction had 4 bases not matched to a gene; V was cut back by 4 bases and J by 3 bases. This CDR3 contains 14 residues. CDR3 protein: CASSPGLAKETQYF. The CDR3, as DNA: TGTGCCAGCAGCCCGGGACTAGCAAAAGAGACCCAGTACTTC.

The gene calls are TRBV6-5 and TRBJ1-2, with D possibly TRBD1 on 5 matching bases. This CDR3 region has 14 residues. Per germline, CDR1 MNHEY and CDR2 SVGAGI. V lost 0 bases and J 8 bases, leaving 13 bases between the germline ends. CDR3 amino acids: CASSYSTGHLGYTF. DNA for the CDR3: TGTGCCAGCAGTTACTCCACAGGCCACCTGGGCTACACCTTC.

This sequence joins TRBV6-5 and TRBJ1-2; weak D call: TRBD1 (6 bases). CDR3 size: 16 residues. With 2 bases removed from V and 6 bases from J, the gap between germline ends came to 19 bases. Germline loops: CDR1 MNHEY, CDR2 SVGAGI. The CDR3: CASSYNRASSVDGYTF. The DNA of the CDR3 is TGTGCCAGCAGTTACAACAGGGCATCCTCCGTGGATGGCTACACCTTC.

This clone came up a few times. The chain couples TRBV19 to TRBJ1-4, with a possible D match to TRBD1 (5 bases). Germline CDR1 and CDR2: LNHDA and SQIVND (reference sequence). Trimming removed 5 bases at V and 1 base at J, with 14 bases between. CDR3 size: 16 residues. In nucleotides, the CDR3 is TGTGCCAGTAGTGGGGGGGAAGGAAGAACTAATGAAAAACTGTTTTTT. It yields the protein CASSGGEGRTNEKLFF. The full variable domain, rest sourced from reference TRBV19 and TRBJ1-4, is DGGITQSPKYLFRKEGQNVTLSCEQNLNHDAMYWYRQDPGQGLRLIYYSQIVNDFQKGDIAEGYSVSREKKESFPLTVTSAQKNPTAFYLCASSGGEGRTNEKLFFGSGTQLSVL.

The rearrangement links TRBV10-2 to TRBJ1-4; weak D call: TRBD1 (5 bases). Trimming shortened V by 2 bases and J by 8 bases, and 15 bases separated the two germline ends. The germline V gene has CDR1 WSHSY and CDR2 SAAADI. This CDR3 is 15 amino acids long. The CDR3 loop reads CASSERAGRWEKLFF. The DNA for the CDR3 is TGCGCCAGCAGTGAGCGGGCAGGGAGGTGGGAAAAACTGTTTTTT.

The CDR3 is CASSQGDLRTGNEQFF. The DNA for the CDR3 is TGTGCCAGCAGCCAAGGGGACTTGCGCACGGGGAATGAGCAGTTCTTC. This chain connects TRBV4-2 to TRBJ2-1; maybe TRBD2 (6 bases). Germline V lookup: CDR1 LGHNA, CDR2 YNFKEQ. There are 16 residues in the CDR3. V lost 1 base, J lost 7 bases, and 17 bases lay in between.

The V call is TRBV2, the J call TRBJ2-7; TRBD1 might be the D (7 bases). Trimming removed 8 bases from V and 2 bases from J, with 13 bases in between. The germline V gene encodes CDR1 SNHLY and CDR2 FYNNEI. The CDR3 covers 13 residues. The DNA for the CDR3 is TGTGCCAGCGGGGGGACAGCCGCCTACGAGCAGTACTTC. Encoded protein: CASGGTAAYEQYF.

The rearrangement joins TRBV19 to TRBJ2-6; 11 positions match TRBD1. Germline V gene lookup returns CDR1 LNHDA and CDR2 SQIVND (reference sequence). This CDR3 is built from 14 residues. The trim removed 4 bases at V and 18 bases at J, leaving 11 bases unmatched. The CDR3 nucleotides are TGTGCCAGTAGTAACGGGGACAGGGGGGGTCGACGGACTTTC. It translates to CASSNGDRGGRRTF.

This clone showed up just once. V and J are TRBV28 and TRBJ2-3; TRBD2 agrees at 8 bases. The CDR3 is 15 amino acids. V gave up 4 bases and J gave up 1 base; unmatched junction bases: 4. Germline V gene sequence: CDR1 MDHEN, CDR2 SYDVKM. The CDR3 nucleotides read TGTGCCAGCAGTTCGGAACTAGCGGGCACAGATACGCAGTATTTT. Translating gives CASSSELAGTDTQYF.

V usage is TRBV6-5 and J usage is TRBJ1-2; 10 positions agree with TRBD1. CDR3 length: 13 residues. The trim removed 6 bases at V and 8 bases at J, leaving 6 bases unmatched. Germline-derived CDR1 and CDR2 are MNHEY and SVGAGI. For the CDR3, the DNA is TGTGCCAGCAGCCTGACAGGGGGCAGCGGCTACACCTTC. Translated, it gives CASSLTGGSGYTF.

The chain uses TRBV11-2 and TRBJ2-1; 8 bases agree with TRBD2. Germline lookup yields CDR1 SGHAT and CDR2 FQNNGV. The CDR3 has 14 residues. V trimming: 11 bases; J trimming: 4 bases; junction bases outside the gene matches: 10. The CDR3 is CAGKLAATYNEQFF. CDR3 DNA sequence: TGTGCCGGCAAACTAGCGGCTACTTACAATGAGCAGTTCTTC.

V and J are TRBV6-2 or TRBV6-3 and TRBJ2-2; D gene uncertain. The germline V gene encodes CDR1 MNHEY and CDR2 SVGEGT. The CDR3 totals 14 residues. Trimming took 7 bases from V and 4 from J, leaving 13 bases between them. The CDR3 region is CASTPQAPTGELFF. The CDR3 bases are TGTGCCAGCACCCCCCAGGCTCCCACCGGGGAGCTGTTTTTT.

The J gene is TRBJ1-5, the V gene TRBV30, with TRBD1 matching over 9 bases. Germline CDR1 GTSNPN, CDR2 SVGIG (reference sequence). This CDR3 contains 15 residues. The V gene end was trimmed by 2 bases and the J gene end by 6 bases; junction bases not matched to a gene: 8. The DNA of the CDR3 is TGTGCCTGGAGTATTCGACAGGGGGTAGGTCAGCCCCAGCATTTT. Protein sequence: CAWSIRQGVGQPQHF.

The J gene is TRBJ2-2, the V gene TRBV15, with unresolved D. V was pared by 0 bases and J by 5 bases, with 13 bases between. CDR3 length equals 16 residues. Germline V lookup: CDR1 LNHNV, CDR2 YYDKDF (reference sequence). For the CDR3, the DNA is TGTGCCACCAGCAGAGAGGAGAGATTTTTGACCGGGGAGCTGTTTTTT. Translated, it gives CATSREERFLTGELFF.

The chain recombines TRBV10-3 with TRBJ2-5, with TRBD2 matching over 13 bases. The CDR3 runs 15 residues. Trimming cost V 5 bases and J 4 bases; bases outside gene matches: 4. From germline, CDR1 is ENHRY and CDR2 SYGVKD. The CDR3 DNA follows: TGTGCCATCAGTCCCACTAGCGGGGGGGGAGAGACCCAGTACTTC. Translating gives CAISPTSGGGETQYF.

The chain joins TRBV29-1 to TRBJ1-2, with D possibly TRBD1 on 6 matching bases. Germline V CDR1 and CDR2: SQVTM, ANQGSEA. The CDR3 contains 13 residues. The CDR3 DNA is TGCACCGATAACAAACAGGGTTCCGGGGGCTACACCTTC. Translated, it gives CTDNKQGSGGYTF.